This T cell receptor (beta chain) was sequenced during a study of blood T cell repertoires in COVID-19. Authors' methods: For nucleated cells, counts were estimated from reference gene primer amplification. Generated by immunoSEQ multiplex PCR, the TCRdb table keeps only in-frame clones and is missing some. Clonal size and the V and J genes are those of that table, whereas D and trimming came from the DNA. This sample has under 250,000 clones; roughly 83% occur once, and the top ten carry nearly 9%. The receptor's source is a man older than 75 with acute or convalescent COVID-19. The material sequenced was peripheral blood.

CDR3 coding DNA: TGTGCCAGCAGTTCGGGGACAGGCAGGGGTCAGCCCCAGCATTTT. Protein: CASSSGTGRGQPQHF. V and J are TRBV28 and TRBJ1-5, with 8 bases identical to TRBD1. Trimming removed 4 bases from V and 6 bases from J; junction bases left unmatched: 8. CDR1 MDHEN and CDR2 SYDVKM come from the germline V gene. This CDR3 contains 15 residues.